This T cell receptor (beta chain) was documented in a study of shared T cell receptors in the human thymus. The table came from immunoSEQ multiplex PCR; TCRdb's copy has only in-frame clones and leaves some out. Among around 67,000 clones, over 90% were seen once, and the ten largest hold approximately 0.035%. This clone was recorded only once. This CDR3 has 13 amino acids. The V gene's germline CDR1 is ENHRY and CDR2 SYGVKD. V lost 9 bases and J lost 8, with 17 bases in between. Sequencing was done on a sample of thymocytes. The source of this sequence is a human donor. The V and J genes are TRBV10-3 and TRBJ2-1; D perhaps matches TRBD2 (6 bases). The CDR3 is CAIDGGARDEQFF. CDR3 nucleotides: TGTGCCATTGACGGCGGGGCGAGGGATGAGCAGTTCTTC.